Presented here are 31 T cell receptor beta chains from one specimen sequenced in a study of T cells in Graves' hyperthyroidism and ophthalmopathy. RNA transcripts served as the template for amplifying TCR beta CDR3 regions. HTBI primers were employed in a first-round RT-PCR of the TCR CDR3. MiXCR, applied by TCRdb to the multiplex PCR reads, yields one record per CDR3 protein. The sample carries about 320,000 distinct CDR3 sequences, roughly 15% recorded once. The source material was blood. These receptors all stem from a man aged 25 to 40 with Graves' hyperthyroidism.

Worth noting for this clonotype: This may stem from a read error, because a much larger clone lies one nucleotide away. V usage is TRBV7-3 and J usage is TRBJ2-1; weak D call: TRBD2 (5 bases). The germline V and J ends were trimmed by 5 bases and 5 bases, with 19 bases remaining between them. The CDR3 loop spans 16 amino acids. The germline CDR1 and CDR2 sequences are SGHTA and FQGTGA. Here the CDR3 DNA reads TGTGCCAGCAGCCGACTCCCAGTGGGAGTTAACAATGAGCAGTTCTTC. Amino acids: CASSRLPVGVNNEQFF.

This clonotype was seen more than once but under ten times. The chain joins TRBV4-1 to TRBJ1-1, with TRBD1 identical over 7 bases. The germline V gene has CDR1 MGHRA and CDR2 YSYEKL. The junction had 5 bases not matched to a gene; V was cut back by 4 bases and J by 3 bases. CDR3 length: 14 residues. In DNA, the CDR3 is TGCGCCAGCAGCCCAGGGGGTGCAGACACTGAAGCTTTCTTT. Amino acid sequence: CASSPGGADTEAFF.

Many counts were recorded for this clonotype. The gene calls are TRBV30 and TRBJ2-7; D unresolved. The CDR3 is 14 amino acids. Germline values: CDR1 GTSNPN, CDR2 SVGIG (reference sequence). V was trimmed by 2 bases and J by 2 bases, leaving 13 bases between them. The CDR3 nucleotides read TGTGCCTGGAGTTTCGGGTTAGGAACCTACGAGCAGTACTTC. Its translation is CAWSFGLGTYEQYF.

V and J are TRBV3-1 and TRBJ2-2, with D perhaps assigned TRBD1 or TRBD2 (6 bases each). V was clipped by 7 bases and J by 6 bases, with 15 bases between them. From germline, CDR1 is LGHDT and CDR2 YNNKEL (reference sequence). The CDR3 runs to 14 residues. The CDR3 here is CASTRGASSGELFF. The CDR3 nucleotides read TGTGCCAGCACGAGGGGGGCTTCTTCCGGGGAGCTGTTTTTT. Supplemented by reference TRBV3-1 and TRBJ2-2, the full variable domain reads DTAVSQTPKYLVTQMGNDKSIKCEQNLGHDTMYWYKQDSKKFLKIMFSYNNKELIINETVPNRFSPKSPDKAHLNLHINSLELGDSAVYFCASTRGASSGELFFGEGSRLTVL.

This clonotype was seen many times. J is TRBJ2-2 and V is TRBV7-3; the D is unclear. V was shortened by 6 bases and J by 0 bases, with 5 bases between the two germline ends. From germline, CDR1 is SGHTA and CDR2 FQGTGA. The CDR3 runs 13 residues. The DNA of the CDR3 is TGTGCCAGCAGTTACACGAACACCGGGGAGCTGTTTTTT. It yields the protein CASSYTNTGELFF. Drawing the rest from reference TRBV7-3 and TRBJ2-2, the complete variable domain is GAGVSQTPSNKVTEKGKYVELRCDPISGHTALYWYRQSLGQGPEFLIYFQGTGAADDSGLPNDRFFAVRPEGSVSTLKIQRTERGDSAVYLCASSYTNTGELFFGEGSRLTVL.

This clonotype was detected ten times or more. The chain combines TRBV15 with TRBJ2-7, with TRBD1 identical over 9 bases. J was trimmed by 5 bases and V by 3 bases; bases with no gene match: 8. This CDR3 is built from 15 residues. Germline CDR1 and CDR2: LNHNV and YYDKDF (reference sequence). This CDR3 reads CATSSRRDRVDEQYF. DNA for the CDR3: TGTGCCACCAGCAGCCGGCGGGACAGGGTCGACGAGCAGTACTTC. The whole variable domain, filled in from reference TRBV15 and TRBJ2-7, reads DAMVIQNPRYQVTQFGKPVTLSCSQTLNHNVMYWYQQKSSQAPKLLFHYYDKDFNNEADTPDNFQSRRPNTSFCFLDIRSPGLGDTAMYLCATSSRRDRVDEQYFGPGTRLTVT.

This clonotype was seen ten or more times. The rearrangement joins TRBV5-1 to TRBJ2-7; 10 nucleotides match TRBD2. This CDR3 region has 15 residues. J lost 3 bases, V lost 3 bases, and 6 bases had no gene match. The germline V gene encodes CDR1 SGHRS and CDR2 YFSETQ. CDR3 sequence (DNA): TGCGCCAGCAGCTCGAGTGGGACTAGCGACTACGAGCAGTACTTC. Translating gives CASSSSGTSDYEQYF.

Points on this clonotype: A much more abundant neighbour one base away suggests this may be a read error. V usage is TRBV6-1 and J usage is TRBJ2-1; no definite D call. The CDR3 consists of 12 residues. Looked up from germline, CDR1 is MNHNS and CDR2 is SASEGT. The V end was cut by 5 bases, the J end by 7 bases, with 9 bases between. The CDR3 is CASSTPKNEQFF. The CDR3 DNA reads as TGTGCCAGCAGTACACCAAAGAATGAGCAGTTCTTC.

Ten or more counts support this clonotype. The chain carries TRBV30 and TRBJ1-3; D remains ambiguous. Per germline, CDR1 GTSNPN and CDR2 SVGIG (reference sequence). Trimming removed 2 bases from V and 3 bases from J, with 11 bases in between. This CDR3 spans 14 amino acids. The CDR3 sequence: CAWSLGGDGNTIYF. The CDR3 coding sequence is TGTGCCTGGAGTTTAGGTGGCGATGGAAACACCATATATTTT.

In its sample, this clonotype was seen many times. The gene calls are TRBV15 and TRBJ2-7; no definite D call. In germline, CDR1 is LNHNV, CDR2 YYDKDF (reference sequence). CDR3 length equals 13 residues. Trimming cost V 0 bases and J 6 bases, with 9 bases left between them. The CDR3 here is CATSRDSVAEQYF. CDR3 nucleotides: TGTGCCACCAGCAGAGATTCCGTCGCCGAGCAGTACTTC.

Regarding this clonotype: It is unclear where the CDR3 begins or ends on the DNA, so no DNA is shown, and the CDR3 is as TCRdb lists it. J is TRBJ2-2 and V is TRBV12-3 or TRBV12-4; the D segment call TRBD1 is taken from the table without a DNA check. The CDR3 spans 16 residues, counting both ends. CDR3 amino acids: CASTLRDQLTPGSCFF.

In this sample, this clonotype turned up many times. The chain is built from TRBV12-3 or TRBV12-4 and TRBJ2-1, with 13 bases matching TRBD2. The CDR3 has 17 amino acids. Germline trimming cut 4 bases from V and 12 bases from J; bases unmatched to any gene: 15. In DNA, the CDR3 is TGTGCCAGCAGTTCCCCATCACTAGCGGGAGGGGGGCAGGGGCAGTTCTTC. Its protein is CASSSPSLAGGGQGQFF.

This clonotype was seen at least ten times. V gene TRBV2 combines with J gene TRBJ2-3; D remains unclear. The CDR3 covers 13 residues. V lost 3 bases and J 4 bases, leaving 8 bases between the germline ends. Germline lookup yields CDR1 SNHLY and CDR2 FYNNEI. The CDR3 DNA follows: TGTGCCAGCAGTGATCAGCGATCAGATACGCAGTATTTT. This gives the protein CASSDQRSDTQYF. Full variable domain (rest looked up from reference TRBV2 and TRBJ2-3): EPEVTQTPSHQVTQMGQEVILRCVPISNHLYFYWYRQILGQKVEFLVSFYNNEISEKSEIFDDQFSVERPDGSNFTLKIRSTKLEDSAMYFCASSDQRSDTQYFGPGTRLTVL.

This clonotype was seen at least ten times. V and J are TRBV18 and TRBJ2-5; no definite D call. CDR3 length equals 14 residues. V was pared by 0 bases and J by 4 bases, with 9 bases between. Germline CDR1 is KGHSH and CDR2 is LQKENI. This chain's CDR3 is CASSPPDLRETQYF. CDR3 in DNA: TGTGCCAGCTCACCACCCGACTTAAGAGAGACCCAGTACTTC.

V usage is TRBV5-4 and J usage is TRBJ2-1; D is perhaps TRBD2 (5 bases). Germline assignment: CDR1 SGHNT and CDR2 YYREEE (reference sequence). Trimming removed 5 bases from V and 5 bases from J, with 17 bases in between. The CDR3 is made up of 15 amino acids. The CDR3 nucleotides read TGTGCCAGCAGAACTAGTGGGAGAAGTAACAATGAGCAGTTCTTC. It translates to CASRTSGRSNNEQFF.

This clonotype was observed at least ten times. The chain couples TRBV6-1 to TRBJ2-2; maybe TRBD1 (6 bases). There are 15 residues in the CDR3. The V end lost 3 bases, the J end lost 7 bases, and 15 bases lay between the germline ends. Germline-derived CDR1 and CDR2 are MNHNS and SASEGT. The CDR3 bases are TGTGCCAGCAGTGAGGGACACCGGTGGAGCGGGGAGCTGTTTTTT. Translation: CASSEGHRWSGELFF.

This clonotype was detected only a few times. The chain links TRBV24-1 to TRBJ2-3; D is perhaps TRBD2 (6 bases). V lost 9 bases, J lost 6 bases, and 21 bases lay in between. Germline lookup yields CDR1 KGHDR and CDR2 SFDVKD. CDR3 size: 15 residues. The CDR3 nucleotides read TGTGCCACCTCTGGACGCGGAGGGAGTACCGATACGCAGTATTTT. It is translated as CATSGRGGSTDTQYF.

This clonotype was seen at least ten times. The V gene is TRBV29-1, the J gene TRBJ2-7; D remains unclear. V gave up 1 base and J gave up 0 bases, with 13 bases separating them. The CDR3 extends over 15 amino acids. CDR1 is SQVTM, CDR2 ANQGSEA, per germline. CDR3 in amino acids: CSVEGPHSPSYEQYF. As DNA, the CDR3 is TGCAGCGTTGAAGGGCCCCATTCCCCCTCCTACGAGCAGTACTTC.

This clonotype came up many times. DNA of the CDR3: TGTGCCAGCAGTTCCCCGTGGGGGGCAGGGAGTGGCTACACCTTC. This sequence encodes CASSSPWGAGSGYTF. This chain links TRBV12-3 or TRBV12-4 with TRBJ1-2; a weak D match, TRBD1 (6 bases). The CDR3 consists of 15 residues. V shed 4 bases and J shed 7 bases, with 19 bases lying between them.

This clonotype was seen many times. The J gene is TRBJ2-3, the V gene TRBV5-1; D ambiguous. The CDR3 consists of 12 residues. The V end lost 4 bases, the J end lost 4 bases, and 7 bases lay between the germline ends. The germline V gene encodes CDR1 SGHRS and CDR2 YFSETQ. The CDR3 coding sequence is TGCGCCAGCAGCGGAGAGGCAGATACGCAGTATTTT. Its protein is CASSGEADTQYF.

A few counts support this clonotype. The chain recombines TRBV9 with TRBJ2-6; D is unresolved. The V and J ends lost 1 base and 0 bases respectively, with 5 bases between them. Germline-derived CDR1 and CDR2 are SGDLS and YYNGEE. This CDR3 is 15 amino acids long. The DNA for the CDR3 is TGTGCCAGCAGCGTACCGGGCTCTGGGGCCAACGTCCTGACTTTC. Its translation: CASSVPGSGANVLTF.

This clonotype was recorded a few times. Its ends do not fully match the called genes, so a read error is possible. The CDR3 coding sequence is TGTGCCAGCGGTGAACTGAGGGCTAGCGGCCACAATGAGCAGTTCTTC. It specifies CASGELRASGHNEQFF. The chain is built from TRBV6-1 and TRBJ2-1; 7 bases match TRBD2. The V gene's germline CDR1 is MNHNS and CDR2 SASEGT. The CDR3 sequence is 16 residues long.

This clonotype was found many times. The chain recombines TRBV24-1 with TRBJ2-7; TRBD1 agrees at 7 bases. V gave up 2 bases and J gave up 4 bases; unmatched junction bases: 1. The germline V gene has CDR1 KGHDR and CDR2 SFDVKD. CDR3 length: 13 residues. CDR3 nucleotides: TGTGCCACCAGTGATTCCAGGGGGTACGAGCAGTACTTC. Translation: CATSDSRGYEQYF.

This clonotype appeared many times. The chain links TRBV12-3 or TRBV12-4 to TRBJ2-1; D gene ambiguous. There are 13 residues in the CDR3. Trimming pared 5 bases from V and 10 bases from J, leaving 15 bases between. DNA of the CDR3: TGTGCCAGCAGTATGGACCCACTTCCCGAGCAGTTCTTC. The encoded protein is CASSMDPLPEQFF.

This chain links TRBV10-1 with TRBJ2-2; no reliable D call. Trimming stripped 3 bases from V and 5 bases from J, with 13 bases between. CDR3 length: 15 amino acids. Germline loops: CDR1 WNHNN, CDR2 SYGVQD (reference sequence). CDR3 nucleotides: TGCGCCAGCAGTGATTCCACGACGGGTACCGGGGAGCTGTTTTTT. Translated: CASSDSTTGTGELFF.

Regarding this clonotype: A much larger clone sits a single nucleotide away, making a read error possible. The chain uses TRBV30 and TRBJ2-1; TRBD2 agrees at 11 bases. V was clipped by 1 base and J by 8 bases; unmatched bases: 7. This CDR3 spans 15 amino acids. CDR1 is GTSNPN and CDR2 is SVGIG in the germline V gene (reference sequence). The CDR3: CAWSARDSGRDEQFF. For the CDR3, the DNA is TGTGCCTGGAGTGCACGAGATAGCGGGAGGGATGAGCAGTTCTTC.

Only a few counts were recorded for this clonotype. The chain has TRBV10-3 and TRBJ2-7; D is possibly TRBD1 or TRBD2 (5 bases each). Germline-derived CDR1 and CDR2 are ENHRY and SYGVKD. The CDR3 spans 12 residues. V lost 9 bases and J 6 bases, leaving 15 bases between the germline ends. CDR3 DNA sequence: TGTGCCATTTCCGGGACGCCGGGCGAGCAGTACTTC. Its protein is CAISGTPGEQYF.

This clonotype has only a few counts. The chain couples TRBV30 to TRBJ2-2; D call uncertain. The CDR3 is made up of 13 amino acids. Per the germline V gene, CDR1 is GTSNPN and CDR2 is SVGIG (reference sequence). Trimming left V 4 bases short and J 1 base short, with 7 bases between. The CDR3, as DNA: TGTGCCTGGATCATCCGGAACACCGGGGAGCTGTTTTTT. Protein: CAWIIRNTGELFF.

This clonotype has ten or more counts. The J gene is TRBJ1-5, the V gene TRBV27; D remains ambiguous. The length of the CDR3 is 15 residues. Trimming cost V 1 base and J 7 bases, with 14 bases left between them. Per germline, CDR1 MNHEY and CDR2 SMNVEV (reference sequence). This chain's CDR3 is CASSLYSGGYQPQHF. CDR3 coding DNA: TGTGCCAGCAGTTTATATTCGGGCGGGTACCAGCCCCAGCATTTT.

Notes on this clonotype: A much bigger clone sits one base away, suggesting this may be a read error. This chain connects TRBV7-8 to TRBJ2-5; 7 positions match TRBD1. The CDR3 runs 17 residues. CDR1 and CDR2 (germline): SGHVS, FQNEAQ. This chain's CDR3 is CTSSKYPGTVNQETQYF. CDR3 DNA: TGTACCAGCAGCAAATACCCCGGGACAGTAAACCAAGAGACCCAGTACTTC.

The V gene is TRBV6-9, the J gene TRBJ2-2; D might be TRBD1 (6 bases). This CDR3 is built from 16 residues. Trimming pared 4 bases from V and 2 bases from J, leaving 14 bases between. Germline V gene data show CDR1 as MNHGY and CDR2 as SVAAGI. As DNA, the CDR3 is TGTGCCAGCAGTTGTCCCAGGGGCATTAACACCGGGGAGCTGTTTTTT. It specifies CASSCPRGINTGELFF.